Listed below are T cell receptor beta chains from one sample, sequenced in a study of blood T cell repertoires in COVID-19. The protocol was immunoSEQ multiplex PCR, while the TCRdb copy is restricted to in-frame clones and leaves out a portion. Counted here are about 78,000 clones, around nine tenths occurring once; the ten biggest clones make up approximately 0.74%. The sequenced sample was peripheral blood. Receptors were obtained from a woman aged 80 or over with acute or convalescent COVID-19. Both conserved end residues are part of each CDR3. Each record gives: clone size, J gene, V gene, D gene, CDR3 protein, CDR3 DNA. The D gene is left open where the match is weak. Some rows mark clone size as missing; the rest say once, few, many or name a class of expanded clone.

- TRBJ2-1 TRBV18 TRBD2 CASSPPLARDEQFF TGTGCCAGCTCACCACCACTAGCGAGGGATGAGCAGTTCTTC
- TRBJ2-2 TRBV18 TRBD1 CASSPRQGTGELFF TGTGCCAGCTCACCCCGACAGGGGACCGGGGAGCTGTTTTTT
- TRBJ1-1 TRBV2 TRBD1 CASSDDRGNTEAFF TGTGCCAGCAGTGATGACAGGGGGAACACTGAAGCTTTCTTT
- TRBJ2-1 TRBV5-4 TRBD1 CASREGATRSYNEQFF TGTGCCAGCAGAGAGGGGGCTACACGCTCCTACAATGAGCAGTTCTTC
- TRBJ1-1 TRBV4-1 TRBD1 CASSRGTGANTEAFF TGCGCCAGCAGCCGAGGGACAGGCGCTAACACTGAAGCTTTCTTT
- TRBJ1-2 TRBV5-5 TRBD1 CASSFGQGDGYTF TGTGCCAGCAGCTTTGGACAGGGTGATGGCTACACCTTC
- TRBJ1-1 TRBV5-1 - CASSQRANRDTEAFF TGCGCCAGCAGCCAGAGGGCCAACCGGGACACTGAAGCTTTCTTT
- TRBJ2-7 TRBV7-9 TRBD2 CASSLSKAGGGYEQYF TGTGCCAGCAGCTTAAGCAAAGCGGGAGGAGGGTACGAGCAGTACTTC
- TRBJ2-1 TRBV7-3 TRBD1 CASSSGTGAYNEQFF TGTGCCAGCAGCTCCGGGACAGGGGCTTACAATGAGCAGTTCTTC
- TRBJ1-1 TRBV19 TRBD1 CASRTRQGRVTEAFF TGTGCCAGTAGGACCCGACAGGGAAGGGTCACTGAAGCTTTCTTT
few TRBJ1-2 TRBV6-2/TRBV6-3 - CASSLYPGGYTF TGTGCCAGCAGCCTCTATCCGGGTGGCTACACCTTC
- TRBJ2-2 TRBV19 - CASTQHRGAPGELFF TGTGCCAGTACCCAACACCGGGGGGCCCCCGGGGAGCTGTTTTTT
- TRBJ2-6 TRBV5-4 - CASSAAWQGFSGANVLTF TGTGCCAGCAGCGCCGCGTGGCAGGGGTTCTCTGGGGCCAACGTCCTGACTTTC
- TRBJ2-5 TRBV4-2 - CASSQDPAGEGVETQYF TGTGCCAGCAGCCAAGATCCGGCCGGCGAGGGGGTAGAGACCCAGTACTTC
- TRBJ1-4 TRBV7-9 - CASTPGGANEKLFF TGTGCCAGCACCCCGGGGGGTGCTAATGAAAAACTGTTTTTT
- TRBJ1-5 TRBV5-8 - CASSLRQGSRNQPQHF TGTGCCAGCAGCTTGAGGCAGGGGTCGCGCAATCAGCCCCAGCATTTT
- TRBJ2-1 TRBV19 TRBD2 CASSTLADSGQFF TGTGCCAGTAGTACTCTAGCGGACTCGGGGCAGTTCTTC
- TRBJ1-2 TRBV4-1 TRBD1 CASSQDFTGADYGYTF TGCGCCAGCAGCCAAGATTTCACAGGGGCAGACTATGGCTACACCTTC
- TRBJ1-2 TRBV25-1 TRBD1 CASRDDRDYGYTF TGTGCCAGCAGGGACGACAGGGACTATGGCTACACCTTC
- TRBJ2-3 TRBV11-2 - CASSLGVGASGADTQYF TGTGCCAGCAGCTTAGGGGTGGGGGCTAGCGGTGCGGATACGCAGTATTTT
- TRBJ2-7 TRBV10-3 - CATRGLGSYEQYF TGTGCCACGCGGGGACTGGGAAGCTACGAGCAGTACTTC
once TRBJ2-3 TRBV19 TRBD2 CASSRLAGDSTDTQYF TGTGCCAGTAGCCGACTAGCGGGGGATAGCACAGATACGCAGTATTTT
- TRBJ1-1 TRBV6-5 - CASSFTSRGNTEAFF TGTGCCAGCAGTTTCACGTCAAGGGGGAACACTGAAGCTTTCTTT
- TRBJ1-4 TRBV6-5 TRBD1 CASSMGQRNEKLFF TGTGCCAGCAGCATGGGACAGCGTAATGAAAAACTGTTTTTT
- TRBJ2-7 TRBV18 TRBD2 CASSPLRGRAYEQYF TGTGCCAGCTCACCCCTACGCGGGAGGGCCTACGAGCAGTACTTC
- TRBJ2-1 TRBV29-1 TRBD2 CSSQGGSTYNEQFF TGCAGCTCCCAGGGAGGGTCTACCTACAATGAGCAGTTCTTC
- TRBJ1-1 TRBV12-5 TRBD1 CASGPLTGGLAEAFF TGTGCTAGTGGTCCCTTGACAGGGGGCTTAGCTGAAGCTTTCTTT
- TRBJ1-5 TRBV5-1 - CASSFEEGQPQHF TGCGCCAGCAGCTTCGAGGAGGGGCAGCCCCAGCATTTT